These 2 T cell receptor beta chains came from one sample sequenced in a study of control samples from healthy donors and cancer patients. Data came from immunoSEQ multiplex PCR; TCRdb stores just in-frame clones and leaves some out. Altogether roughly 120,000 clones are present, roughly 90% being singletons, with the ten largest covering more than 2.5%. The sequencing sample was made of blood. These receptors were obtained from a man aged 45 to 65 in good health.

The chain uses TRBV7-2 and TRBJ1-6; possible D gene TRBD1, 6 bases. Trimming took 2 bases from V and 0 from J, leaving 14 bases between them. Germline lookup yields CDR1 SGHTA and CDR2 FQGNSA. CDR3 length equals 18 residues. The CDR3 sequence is CASSLRQAGISYNSPLHF. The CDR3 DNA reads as TGTGCCAGCAGCTTAAGACAGGCGGGGATCTCCTATAATTCACCCCTCCACTTT.

DNA for the CDR3: TGTGCCAGCAGATACTCCGGGACTAGACGCACAGATACGCAGTATTTT. This encodes CASRYSGTRRTDTQYF. The chain joins TRBV5-6 to TRBJ2-3, with TRBD2 matching over 8 bases. Per the germline V gene, CDR1 is SGHDT and CDR2 is YYEEEE. J gave up 1 base and V 5 bases, and 9 bases lay outside the gene matches. This CDR3 has 16 residues.